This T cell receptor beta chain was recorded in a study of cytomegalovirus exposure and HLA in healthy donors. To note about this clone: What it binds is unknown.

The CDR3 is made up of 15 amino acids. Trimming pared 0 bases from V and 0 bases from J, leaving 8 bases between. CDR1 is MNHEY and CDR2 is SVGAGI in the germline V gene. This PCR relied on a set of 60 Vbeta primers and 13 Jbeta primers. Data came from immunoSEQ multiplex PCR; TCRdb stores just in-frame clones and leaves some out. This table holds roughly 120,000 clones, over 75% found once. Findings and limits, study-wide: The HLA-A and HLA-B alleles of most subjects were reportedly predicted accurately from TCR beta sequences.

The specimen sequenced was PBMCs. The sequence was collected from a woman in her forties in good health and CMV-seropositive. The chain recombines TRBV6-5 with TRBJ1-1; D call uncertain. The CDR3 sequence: CASSYSFAVNTEAFF. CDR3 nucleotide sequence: TGTGCCAGCAGTTACTCATTCGCAGTGAACACTGAAGCTTTCTTT.